These 30 T cell receptor beta chains came from one sample sequenced in a study of CD8 T cells in Susac syndrome (dated by TCRdb to about 2019). Receptors were amplified or captured by the immunoSEQ multiplex PCR assay. RNA was extracted using the RNeasy kit, and roughly 0.5 to 1 ug of the RNA was reverse transcribed with random hexamers. TCRdb handled the public reads itself, with Q25 trimming in fastp and clone calling in MiXCR, and kept productive beta chains. Rows matching on CDR3 protein sequence are summarized as one entry with the most common DNA and genes. This sample holds about 200,000 distinct CDR3 sequences; 85% to 95% were observed only once. Roughly 0.1% of the sample lies in the top ten. The specimen sequenced was CD4+ T cells from PBMCs. The source is a human donor in good health.

The CDR3 region is CASSVGLVPSGNHNEQFF. CDR3 nucleotides: TGTGCCAGCAGCGTAGGATTGGTACCTAGCGGGAACCACAATGAGCAGTTCTTC. The gene calls are TRBV9 and TRBJ2-1; 9 nucleotides match TRBD2. The CDR3 is made up of 18 amino acids. Germline CDR1 SGDLS, CDR2 YYNGEE. J lost 5 bases, V lost 0 bases, and 12 bases had no gene match.

This chain connects TRBV18 to TRBJ2-3, with a possible D match to TRBD2 (5 bases). Germline V gives CDR1 KGHSH, CDR2 LQKENI. The germline V and J ends were trimmed by 5 bases and 3 bases, with 6 bases remaining between them. The CDR3 consists of 12 residues. CDR3 amino acids: CASSTGTDTQYF. In DNA, the CDR3 is TGTGCCAGCTCAACGGGAACAGATACGCAGTATTTT.

This chain uses TRBV29-1 with TRBJ1-5; D is uncertain. The length of the CDR3 is 13 residues. V shed 4 bases and J shed 6 bases, with 13 bases lying between them. Germline V lookup: CDR1 SQVTM, CDR2 ANQGSEA. DNA for the CDR3: TGCAGCGTTGTTAGGGATTCGGGTCAGCCCCAGCATTTT. It translates to CSVVRDSGQPQHF.

The chain links TRBV29-1 to TRBJ1-2; D unresolved. Germline CDR1 and CDR2: SQVTM and ANQGSEA. V dropped 1 base and J dropped 8 bases, with 20 bases sitting between them. The CDR3 is 15 residues long. For the CDR3, the DNA is TGCAGCGTTGAAGGCTACGGGCCCCAGGACGGGGGCTACACCTTC. As protein: CSVEGYGPQDGGYTF.

This chain uses TRBV5-1 with TRBJ1-2; D remains unclear. Trimming took 0 bases from V and 6 from J, leaving 9 bases between them. CDR1 SGHRS and CDR2 YFSETQ come from the germline V gene. This CDR3 comprises 13 residues. The CDR3 coding sequence is TGCGCCAGCAGCTTGGCCTCGGGAGATGGCTACACCTTC. It yields the protein CASSLASGDGYTF.

CDR3 protein: CASSFVEPFGLETQYF. The CDR3 region has the DNA TGTGCCAGCAGTTTCGTCGAACCCTTCGGATTGGAGACCCAGTACTTC. V gene TRBV27 combines with J gene TRBJ2-5; unclear D gene. Trimming removed 3 bases at V and 5 bases at J, with 19 bases between. The CDR3 is 16 amino acids. In germline, CDR1 is MNHEY, CDR2 SMNVEV (reference sequence).

This rearrangement joins TRBV19 to TRBJ1-1; 10 nucleotides agree with TRBD1. V shed 4 bases and J 0 bases; nucleotides not matched to a gene: 8. The CDR3 is 17 residues long. Germline V gene data show CDR1 as LNHDA and CDR2 as SQIVND (reference sequence). CDR3 protein: CASSTRDRGLLNTEAFF. CDR3 DNA: TGTGCCAGTAGTACCCGGGACAGGGGACTGTTGAACACTGAAGCTTTCTTT.

This clonotype was counted once. This chain connects TRBV5-1 to TRBJ2-1, with 7 bases fitting TRBD1. The CDR3 covers 17 residues. Per germline, CDR1 SGHRS and CDR2 YFSETQ. The trim removed 4 bases at V and 4 bases at J, leaving 14 bases unmatched. Written as DNA, the CDR3 is TGCGCCAGCAGCCCCGACAGGGTACGGGGAACATACAATGAGCAGTTCTTC. Its protein product is CASSPDRVRGTYNEQFF.

The chain uses TRBV29-1 and TRBJ2-3, with a possible D match to TRBD2 (5 bases). V was clipped by 4 bases and J by 2 bases, with 22 bases between them. The CDR3 covers 17 residues. Germline CDR1 SQVTM, CDR2 ANQGSEA. DNA of the CDR3: TGCAGCGTTGGAGCGGTCTGGAACCCTCGGGACACAGATACGCAGTATTTT. Amino acids: CSVGAVWNPRDTDTQYF.

The chain has TRBV5-6 and TRBJ2-3, with D tentatively TRBD1 (5 bases). The CDR3 is 15 residues long. Germline CDR1 reads SGHDT; CDR2 reads YYEEEE. V was cut by 1 base and J by 0 bases, with 9 bases left in between. The chain's CDR3 is CASSLRRTSTDTQYF. CDR3 coding DNA: TGTGCCAGCAGCTTGAGGCGGACAAGCACAGATACGCAGTATTTT.

The V call is TRBV25-1, the J call TRBJ2-3; possible D gene TRBD2, 7 bases. Germline V gene data show CDR1 as MGHDK and CDR2 as SYGVNS. V was clipped by 3 bases and J by 2 bases, with 15 bases between them. The CDR3 is made up of 16 amino acids. CDR3 in DNA: TGTGCCAGCAGTGATGCCCGCGGGGGCGACACAGATACGCAGTATTTT. Its translation: CASSDARGGDTDTQYF.

The chain is built from TRBV28 and TRBJ2-1; D perhaps matches TRBD2 (5 bases). V lost 2 bases to trimming and J lost 1 base, with 12 bases between them. The CDR3 has 16 residues. Germline V CDR1 and CDR2: MDHEN, SYDVKM. The chain's CDR3 is CASSLGAGGSYNEQFF. For the CDR3, the DNA is TGTGCCAGCAGTTTAGGTGCGGGTGGGTCCTACAATGAGCAGTTCTTC.

J is TRBJ2-5 and V is TRBV29-1, with 8 bases fitting TRBD1. V lost 4 bases to trimming and J lost 1 base; unmatched junction nucleotides: 8. Germline V gives CDR1 SQVTM, CDR2 ANQGSEA. This CDR3 has 15 amino acids. The CDR3 DNA sequence: TGCAGCGTTGTCATTGCGGGGACAGGCCAAGAGACCCAGTACTTC. This gives the protein CSVVIAGTGQETQYF.

This chain joins TRBV6-5 and TRBJ1-1, with D unresolved. With 6 bases removed from V and 1 base from J, the gap between germline ends came to 6 bases. This CDR3 spans 12 amino acids. Germline-derived CDR1 and CDR2 are MNHEY and SVGAGI. The CDR3 DNA sequence: TGTGCCAGCAGAGGGCGGAACACTGAAGCTTTCTTT. Encoded protein: CASRGRNTEAFF.

The V gene is TRBV5-1, the J gene TRBJ2-1, with TRBD1 as a possible D gene (7 bases). Trimming took off 4 bases at V and 4 bases at J, with 12 bases between the two ends. The CDR3 is made up of 14 amino acids. Per germline, CDR1 SGHRS and CDR2 YFSETQ. The CDR3 here is CASSGGTEYNEQFF. The CDR3 region has the DNA TGCGCCAGCAGCGGAGGGACAGAATACAATGAGCAGTTCTTC.

The genes are TRBV6-5 and TRBJ1-5; no clear D gene. Trimming took 0 bases from V and 2 from J, leaving 14 bases between them. CDR3 length: 17 residues. Germline V gene lookup returns CDR1 MNHEY and CDR2 SVGAGI. The CDR3 loop is CASSYSGAASGNQPQHF. DNA of the CDR3: TGTGCCAGCAGTTACTCGGGCGCCGCGTCGGGCAATCAGCCCCAGCATTTT.

CDR3 sequence: CSVDRTAYNEQFF. CDR3 DNA: TGCAGCGTTGACCGGACAGCCTACAATGAGCAGTTCTTC. The chain couples TRBV29-1 to TRBJ2-1; TRBD1 is a possible D gene (6 bases). From germline, CDR1 is SQVTM and CDR2 ANQGSEA. The CDR3 length is 13 residues. With 3 bases removed from V and 2 bases from J, the gap between germline ends came to 8 bases.

This chain connects TRBV5-1 to TRBJ2-1; 9 bases map to TRBD1. The CDR3 has 15 residues. Germline CDR1 SGHRS, CDR2 YFSETQ. With V trimmed by 4 bases and J by 7 bases, 9 bases remained unmatched. The CDR3 protein is CASSEGQGGRNEQFF. Here the CDR3 DNA reads TGCGCCAGCAGCGAGGGACAGGGTGGACGGAATGAGCAGTTCTTC.

This clonotype was seen a few times. The chain has TRBV30 and TRBJ1-1; no definite D call. Deletions cut 0 bases from V and 6 bases from J, with 11 bases between. The CDR3 totals 13 residues. Germline V gene sequence: CDR1 GTSNPN, CDR2 SVGIG (reference sequence). CDR3 sequence (DNA): TGTGCCTGGAGTGTGCGCGGGTTTTCTGAAGCTTTCTTT. It is translated as CAWSVRGFSEAFF.

The CDR3: CASSFGQINEKLFF. CDR3 DNA sequence: TGTGCCAGCAGTTTTGGACAGATTAATGAAAAACTGTTTTTT. This sequence joins TRBV27 and TRBJ1-4; D possibly corresponds to TRBD1 (6 bases). The CDR3 has 14 residues. V was cut by 3 bases and J by 4 bases, with 9 bases left in between. Germline V CDR1 and CDR2: MNHEY, SMNVEV (reference sequence).

This chain connects TRBV29-1 to TRBJ1-5, with 10 bases that match TRBD1. The length of the CDR3 is 14 residues. The V gene end was trimmed by 4 bases and the J gene end by 5 bases; junction bases not matched to a gene: 5. Germline lookup yields CDR1 SQVTM and CDR2 ANQGSEA. CDR3 DNA sequence: TGCAGCGTTGCGACAGGGGGCGTGGATCAGCCCCAGCATTTT. Amino acid sequence: CSVATGGVDQPQHF.

The rearrangement links TRBV3-1 to TRBJ1-3; no clear D gene. This CDR3 contains 15 residues. V lost 0 bases to trimming and J lost 0 bases, with 6 bases between them. CDR1 and CDR2 (germline): LGHDT, YNNKEL (reference sequence). The CDR3 here is CASSQDSYSGNTIYF. The CDR3 bases are TGTGCCAGCAGCCAAGACTCGTACTCTGGAAACACCATATATTTT. Combining the CDR3 with reference TRBV3-1 and TRBJ1-3 gives the whole variable domain DTAVSQTPKYLVTQMGNDKSIKCEQNLGHDTMYWYKQDSKKFLKIMFSYNNKELIINETVPNRFSPKSPDKAHLNLHINSLELGDSAVYFCASSQDSYSGNTIYFGEGSWLTVV.

The rearrangement uses TRBV3-1 and TRBJ2-3; D might be TRBD2 (6 bases). V was clipped by 1 base and J by 5 bases, with 7 bases between them. This CDR3 region has 13 residues. In germline, CDR1 is LGHDT, CDR2 YNNKEL (reference sequence). The CDR3 is CASSQGGEDTQYF. CDR3 in DNA: TGTGCCAGCAGCCAAGGGGGGGAAGATACGCAGTATTTT.

The chain is built from TRBV29-1 and TRBJ2-3, with TRBD1 identical over 8 bases. The CDR3 runs 13 residues. Unmatched junction bases numbered 6, after V lost 7 bases and J lost 3 bases. From germline, CDR1 is SQVTM and CDR2 ANQGSEA. The CDR3 DNA reads as TGCAGCGCGACAGGGGATCCAACAGATACGCAGTATTTT. Encoded protein: CSATGDPTDTQYF.

The chain employs TRBV19 and TRBJ2-2; D ambiguous. The CDR3 runs 15 residues. Trimming removed 4 bases from V and 6 bases from J, with 15 bases in between. Germline V lookup: CDR1 LNHDA, CDR2 SQIVND (reference sequence). The CDR3 sequence: CASSTRARQAGELFF. DNA for the CDR3: TGTGCCAGTAGTACTAGGGCGCGTCAGGCCGGGGAGCTGTTTTTT.

CDR3 nucleotides: TGCAGCGCCGCCAAAATACAGGGGACGGGGGGCACAGATACGCAGTATTTT. This encodes CSAAKIQGTGGTDTQYF. The rearrangement uses TRBV29-1 and TRBJ2-3; D may be TRBD1 (7 bases). Trimming removed 7 bases from V and 1 base from J, with 24 bases in between. This CDR3 spans 17 amino acids. Per the germline V gene, CDR1 is SQVTM and CDR2 is ANQGSEA.

The CDR3 coding sequence is TGTGCCAGCAGCGTAGTTCGGGGTACGCAGTATTTT. Protein product: CASSVVRGTQYF. The J gene is TRBJ2-3, the V gene TRBV9; D perhaps matches TRBD2 (5 bases). Trimming shortened V by 0 bases and J by 8 bases, and 7 bases separated the two germline ends. The CDR3 has 12 residues. The germline CDR1 and CDR2 sequences are SGDLS and YYNGEE.

The V gene is TRBV11-2, the J gene TRBJ2-5; 8 nucleotides align to TRBD1. This CDR3 is built from 15 residues. The ends lost 4 bases at V and 5 bases at J; junction bases unmatched: 9. Germline V gives CDR1 SGHAT, CDR2 FQNNGV. The CDR3, as DNA: TGTGCCAGCAGCTACGACGGGACAGGCGGGGAGACCCAGTACTTC. It translates to CASSYDGTGGETQYF.

The V gene is TRBV18, the J gene TRBJ1-2, with 7 bases that match TRBD1. CDR3 size: 15 residues. The J segment lost 4 bases and the V segment lost 3 bases, leaving 8 bases of the junction unmatched. Germline V gives CDR1 KGHSH, CDR2 LQKENI. CDR3 sequence reads: CASSPRTGRGYGYTF. The CDR3 DNA reads as TGTGCCAGCTCACCCCGGACAGGCCGAGGCTATGGCTACACCTTC.

The genes are TRBV5-1 and TRBJ2-3, with 10 bases fitting TRBD1. CDR1 SGHRS and CDR2 YFSETQ come from the germline V gene. With V trimmed by 4 bases and J by 5 bases, 4 bases remained unmatched. The length of the CDR3 is 14 residues. The CDR3, as DNA: TGCGCCAGCAGCCCCGGGACAGGGGAAGATACGCAGTATTTT. As protein: CASSPGTGEDTQYF.